The text below deals with one T cell receptor (beta chain). Its antigen is still unknown. Sequencing was performed with immunoSEQ multiplex PCR; in TCRdb, only in-frame clones are kept and a portion is missing. The table shows about 85,000 clones, with over 85% occurring only once. Trimming took off 6 bases at V and 0 bases at J, with 17 bases between the two ends. The CDR3 extends over 17 amino acids. The germline V gene encodes CDR1 MDHEN and CDR2 SYDVKM. The data are from a study of T cell responses to AZD1222 COVID-19 vaccine. About the research overall: Pooling was applied to second doses at about 4 or about 12 weeks. Study results and caveats: The reported proportion of spike-specific TCRs targeting unmutated variant regions was nearly half. Donor demographics were predominantly white British with a female majority; clonal diversity may be underestimated. Spike was spanned by vaccine-associated CD4 TCRs, with dominance at 160-218 and 743-854.

This receptor was identified in an adult in good health. The rearrangement links TRBV28 to TRBJ1-4; D is unclear. The sequencing here drew on peripheral blood, taken on day 0 of AZD1222 vaccination. The chain's CDR3 is CASSRLGVRATNEKLFF. CDR3 nucleotide sequence: TGTGCCAGCAGCCGCCTCGGGGTCCGAGCAACTAATGAAAAACTGTTTTTT. Full variable domain (rest looked up from reference TRBV28 and TRBJ1-4): DVKVTQSSRYLVKRTGEKVFLECVQDMDHENMFWYRQDPGLGLRLIYFSYDVKMKEKGDIPEGYSVSREKKERFSLILESASTNQTSMYLCASSRLGVRATNEKLFFGSGTQLSVL.